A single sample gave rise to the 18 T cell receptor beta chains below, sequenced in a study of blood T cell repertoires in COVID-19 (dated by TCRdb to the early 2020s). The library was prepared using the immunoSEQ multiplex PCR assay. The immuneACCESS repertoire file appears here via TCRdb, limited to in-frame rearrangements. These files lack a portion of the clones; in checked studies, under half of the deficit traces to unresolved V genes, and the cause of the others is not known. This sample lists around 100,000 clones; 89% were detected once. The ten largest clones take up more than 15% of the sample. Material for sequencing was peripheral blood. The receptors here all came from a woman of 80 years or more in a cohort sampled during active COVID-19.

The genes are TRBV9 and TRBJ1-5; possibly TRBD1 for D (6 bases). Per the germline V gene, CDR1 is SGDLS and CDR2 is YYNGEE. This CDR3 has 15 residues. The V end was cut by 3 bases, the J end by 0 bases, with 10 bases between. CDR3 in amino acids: CASSGDIYSNQPQHF. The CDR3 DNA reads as TGTGCCAGCAGCGGGGACATCTATAGCAATCAGCCCCAGCATTTT.

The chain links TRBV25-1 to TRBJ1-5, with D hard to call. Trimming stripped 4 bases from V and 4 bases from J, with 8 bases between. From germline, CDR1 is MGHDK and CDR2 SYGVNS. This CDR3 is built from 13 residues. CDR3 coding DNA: TGTGCCAGCAGTGTAGACACTAATCAGCCCCAGCATTTT. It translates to CASSVDTNQPQHF. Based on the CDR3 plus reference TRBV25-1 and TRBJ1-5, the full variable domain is EADIYQTPRYLVIGTGKKITLECSQTMGHDKMYWYQQDPGMELHLIHYSYGVNSTEKGDLSSESTVSRIRTEHFPLTLESARPSHTSQYLCASSVDTNQPQHFGDGTRLSIL.

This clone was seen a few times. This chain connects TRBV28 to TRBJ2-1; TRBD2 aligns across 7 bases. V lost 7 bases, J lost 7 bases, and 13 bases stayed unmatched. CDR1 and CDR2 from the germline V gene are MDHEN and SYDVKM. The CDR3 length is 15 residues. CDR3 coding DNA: TGTGCCAGCACCCCTGGGAAGGCGGGAGAGAATGAGCAGTTCTTC. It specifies CASTPGKAGENEQFF.

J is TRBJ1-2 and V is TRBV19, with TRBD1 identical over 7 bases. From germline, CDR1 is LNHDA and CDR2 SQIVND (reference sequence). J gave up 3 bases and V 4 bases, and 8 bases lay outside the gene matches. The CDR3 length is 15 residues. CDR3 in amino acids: CASSTPRQGYYGYTF. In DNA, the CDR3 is TGTGCCAGTAGTACTCCGAGACAGGGTTACTATGGCTACACCTTC.

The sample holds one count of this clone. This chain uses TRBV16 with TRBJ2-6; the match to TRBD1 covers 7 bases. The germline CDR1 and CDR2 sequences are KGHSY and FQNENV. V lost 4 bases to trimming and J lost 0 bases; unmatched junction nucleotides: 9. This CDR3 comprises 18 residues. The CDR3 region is CASSPIRDSFSGANVLTF. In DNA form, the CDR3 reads TGTGCCAGCAGCCCTATCCGGGACAGCTTCTCTGGGGCCAACGTCCTGACTTTC. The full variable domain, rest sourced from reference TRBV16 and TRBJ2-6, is GEEVAQTPKHLVRGEGQKAKLYCAPIKGHSYVFWYQQVLKNEFKFLISFQNENVFDETGMPKERFSAKCLPNSPCSLEIQATKLEDSAVYFCASSPIRDSFSGANVLTFGAGSRLTVL.

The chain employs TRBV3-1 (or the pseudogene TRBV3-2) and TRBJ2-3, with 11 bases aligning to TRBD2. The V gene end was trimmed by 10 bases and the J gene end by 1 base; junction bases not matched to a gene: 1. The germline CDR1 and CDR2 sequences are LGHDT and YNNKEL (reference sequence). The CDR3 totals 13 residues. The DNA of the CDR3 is TGTGCCACGGGACTAGCGGGCACAGATACGCAGTATTTT. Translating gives CATGLAGTDTQYF.

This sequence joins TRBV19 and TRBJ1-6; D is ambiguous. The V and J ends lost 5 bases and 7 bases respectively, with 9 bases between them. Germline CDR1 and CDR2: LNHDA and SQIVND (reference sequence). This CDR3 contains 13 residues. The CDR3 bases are TGTGCCAGTAGTTTAGGAGGGAATTCACCCCTCCACTTT. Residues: CASSLGGNSPLHF. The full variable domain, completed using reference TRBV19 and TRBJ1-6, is DGGITQSPKYLFRKEGQNVTLSCEQNLNHDAMYWYRQDPGQGLRLIYYSQIVNDFQKGDIAEGYSVSREKKESFPLTVTSAQKNPTAFYLCASSLGGNSPLHFGNGTRLTVT.

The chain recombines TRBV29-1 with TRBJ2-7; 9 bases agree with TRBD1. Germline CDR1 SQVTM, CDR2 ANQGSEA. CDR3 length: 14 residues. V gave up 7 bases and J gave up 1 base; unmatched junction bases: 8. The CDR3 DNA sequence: TGCAGCGGACAGGGGGGTTGGCCATCCTACGAGCAGTACTTC. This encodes CSGQGGWPSYEQYF.

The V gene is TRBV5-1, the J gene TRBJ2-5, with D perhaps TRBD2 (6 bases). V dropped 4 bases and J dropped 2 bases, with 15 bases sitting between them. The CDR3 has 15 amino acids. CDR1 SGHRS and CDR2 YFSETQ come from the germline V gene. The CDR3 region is CASSPRPEGQETQYF. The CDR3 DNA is TGCGCCAGCAGCCCGCGCCCGGAGGGGCAAGAGACCCAGTACTTC.

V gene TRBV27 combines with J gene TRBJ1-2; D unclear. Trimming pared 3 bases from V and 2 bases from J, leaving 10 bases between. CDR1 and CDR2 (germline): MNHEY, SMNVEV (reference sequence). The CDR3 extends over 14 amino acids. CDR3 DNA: TGTGCCAGCAGTTTGTCAGGTTTGAACTATGGCTACACCTTC. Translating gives CASSLSGLNYGYTF.

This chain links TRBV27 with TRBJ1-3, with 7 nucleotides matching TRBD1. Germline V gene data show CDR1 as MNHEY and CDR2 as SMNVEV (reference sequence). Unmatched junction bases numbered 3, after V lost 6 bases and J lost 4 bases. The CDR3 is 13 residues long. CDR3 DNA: TGTGCCAGCAGGCGACAGGGAGGAAACACCATATATTTT. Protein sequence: CASRRQGGNTIYF.

CDR3 loop: CASSPGTGEDNQPQHF. As DNA, the CDR3 is TGTGCCAGCAGCCCGGGGACAGGGGAGGACAATCAGCCCCAGCATTTT. V usage is TRBV3-1 (or the pseudogene TRBV3-2) and J usage is TRBJ1-5, with 10 bases aligning to TRBD1. The CDR3 has 16 amino acids. From germline, CDR1 is LGHDT and CDR2 YNNKEL (reference sequence). V dropped 4 bases and J dropped 3; count of bases not matched to a gene: 6.

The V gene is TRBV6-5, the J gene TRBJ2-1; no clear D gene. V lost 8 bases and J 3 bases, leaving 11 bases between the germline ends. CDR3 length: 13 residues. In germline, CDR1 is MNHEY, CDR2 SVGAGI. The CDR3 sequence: CASRLENYNEQFF. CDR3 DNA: TGTGCCAGCCGTCTAGAAAACTACAATGAGCAGTTCTTC.

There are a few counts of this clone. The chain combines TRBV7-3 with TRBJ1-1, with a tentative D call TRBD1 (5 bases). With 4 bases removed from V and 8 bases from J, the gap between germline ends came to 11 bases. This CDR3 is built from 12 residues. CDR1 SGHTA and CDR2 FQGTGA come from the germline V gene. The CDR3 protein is CASSSQGEEAFF. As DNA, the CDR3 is TGTGCCAGCAGCTCCCAGGGCGAGGAAGCTTTCTTT.

The CDR3 nucleotides are TGCAGCGTTCCCGGGACTAGCGGGGTTTCAGATACGCAGTATTTT. This translates into CSVPGTSGVSDTQYF. V is TRBV29-1 and J is TRBJ2-3; 13 bases are a match to TRBD2. Trimming at V came to 5 bases and at J to 4 bases, leaving 6 bases not matched to a gene. The CDR3 loop spans 15 amino acids. Germline assignment: CDR1 SQVTM and CDR2 ANQGSEA.

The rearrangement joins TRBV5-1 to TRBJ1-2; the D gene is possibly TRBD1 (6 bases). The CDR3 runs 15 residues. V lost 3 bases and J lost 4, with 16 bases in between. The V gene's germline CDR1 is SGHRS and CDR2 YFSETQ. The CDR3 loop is CASSSSPGALYGYTF. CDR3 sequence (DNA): TGCGCCAGCAGCTCGAGTCCAGGGGCCCTCTATGGCTACACCTTC.

CDR3 nucleotide sequence: TGTGCCAGCAGCGCCCGGGACAGGACCAATTCACCCCTCCACTTT. Its protein is CASSARDRTNSPLHF. V usage is TRBV9 and J usage is TRBJ1-6, with 8 bases identical to TRBD1. Losses at the gene ends were 3 bases for V and 7 bases for J; bases not matched to a gene: 6. CDR3 length equals 15 residues. Germline values: CDR1 SGDLS, CDR2 YYNGEE.

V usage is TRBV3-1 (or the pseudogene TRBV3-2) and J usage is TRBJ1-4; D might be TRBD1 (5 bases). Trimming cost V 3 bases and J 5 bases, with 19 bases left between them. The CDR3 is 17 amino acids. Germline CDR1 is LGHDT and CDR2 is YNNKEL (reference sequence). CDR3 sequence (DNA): TGTGCCAGCAGCCACCTCACCCTCAGGGTCGGAAATGAAAAACTGTTTTTT. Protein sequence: CASSHLTLRVGNEKLFF.